Given below is one T cell receptor (beta chain) in context. The ends were cut back, 0 bases at V and 0 bases at J, with 18 bases in the middle. CDR1 is LNHNV and CDR2 is YYDKDF in the germline V gene (reference sequence). This CDR3 region has 20 residues. The data belong to a study of shared T cell receptors in the human thymus. TCRdb's copy holds only in-frame clones and misses some; the assay was immunoSEQ multiplex PCR. The table includes over 650,000 clones, about 87% detected once. Separately, the same data were catalogued under a study of human thymus T cells. That publication notes: The thymus was resected at corrective cardiac surgery. Thymic and blood repertoires showed apparently biased V and J gene usage. Related work found strong thymic repertoire overlap between unrelated individuals.

The origin of this receptor is a boy in the first two years of life with a congenital heart defect. Sample: thymocytes. The chain recombines TRBV15 with TRBJ1-6; possibly TRBD1 for D (5 bases). CDR3 nucleotide sequence: TGTGCCACCAGCAGAGATTCCCACCTATCTGGGGCCTCCTATAATTCACCCCTCCACTTT. Amino acid sequence: CATSRDSHLSGASYNSPLHF.